Below are 14 T cell receptor beta chains sequenced from a single sample in a study of low-dose radiotherapy and immunotherapy resistance in tumors. TRAV- and TRBV-specific primers, spanning alpha and beta chains, primed first-strand cDNA. With a V-primer adapter and a constant-region primer, TCRs were amplified for approximately 19 PCR cycles. One entry per CDR3 protein, called by TCRdb with MiXCR from the reads. The sample contains about 12,000 distinct CDR3 sequences, 65% to 85% of which appear only once. The receptors were sampled from a human donor with advanced metastatic prostate, ovarian, gallbladder or colorectal cancer (not recorded which). This table probably holds off-target reads from a library built for another chain.

This sequence joins TRBV11-3 and TRBJ2-3, with no clear D. Trimming took off 5 bases at V and 6 bases at J, with 15 bases between the two ends. The CDR3 has 14 amino acids. Germline V gene lookup returns CDR1 SGHNT and CDR2 YENEEA. The CDR3 is CASSPQGPSDTQYF. CDR3 bases: TGTGCCAGCAGCCCCCAAGGGCCGTCGGATACGCAGTATTTT. Filled out from reference TRBV11-3 and TRBJ2-3, the complete variable domain reads EAGVVQSPRYKIIEKKQPVAFWCNPISGHNTLYWYLQNLGQGPELLIRYENEEAVDDSQLPKDRFSAERLKGVDSTLKIQPAELGDSAVYLCASSPQGPSDTQYFGPGTRLTVL.

The rearrangement joins TRBV28 to TRBJ2-6; D may be TRBD1 or TRBD2 (6 bases each). V lost 6 bases to trimming and J lost 0 bases, with 12 bases between them. This CDR3 has 16 amino acids. The germline gives CDR1 MDHEN, CDR2 SYDVKM. CDR3 bases: TGTGCCAGCAGCTGGGGGGCCAGCTCTGGGGCCAACGTCCTGACTTTC. Protein product: CASSWGASSGANVLTF.

The chain is built from TRBV12-3 or TRBV12-4 and TRBJ1-2; possible D gene TRBD1, 5 bases. The CDR3 contains 13 residues. V gave up 2 bases and J gave up 6 bases, with 10 bases separating them. CDR3 nucleotides: TGTGCCAGCAGTTTACGGCAGGGTAATGGCTACACCTTC. As protein: CASSLRQGNGYTF.

CDR3 DNA: TGTGCCAGCAGCTCAAACTATGGCTACACCTTC. Translation: CASSSNYGYTF. The V and J genes are TRBV7-2 and TRBJ1-2; D not certain. This CDR3 comprises 11 residues. Trimming stripped 4 bases from V and 2 bases from J, with 2 bases between. Germline V gives CDR1 SGHTA, CDR2 FQGNSA.

This clonotype was observed a single time. The V call is TRBV29-1, the J call TRBJ2-3, with 11 bases aligning to TRBD2. Germline trimming cut 1 base from V and 2 bases from J; bases unmatched to any gene: 5. CDR3 size: 16 residues. The germline gives CDR1 SQVTM, CDR2 ANQGSEA. CDR3 coding DNA: TGCAGCGTTGAAGCGGCTAGCGGGGGGTTCACAGATACGCAGTATTTT. Protein product: CSVEAASGGFTDTQYF.

The chain carries TRBV11-1 and TRBJ2-5, with TRBD1 matching over 7 bases. The CDR3 is 15 amino acids. With 6 bases clipped from V and 4 bases from J, the junction kept 11 bases outside the gene matches. Germline CDR1 reads SGHAT; CDR2 reads FQDESV (reference sequence). CDR3 DNA: TGTGCCAGCAGGACCGGGACAGTGTTCCGAGAGACCCAGTACTTC. Its protein product is CASRTGTVFRETQYF.

The chain carries TRBV29-1 and TRBJ2-5; TRBD2 agrees at 8 bases. Germline V gene lookup returns CDR1 SQVTM and CDR2 ANQGSEA. After removal of 6 bases from V and 6 bases from J, the junction contained 9 bases not matched to a gene. CDR3 length: 13 amino acids. CDR3 nucleotides: TGCAGCGTGGGGGGGAGCGGGAGCCAGACCCAGTACTTC. It encodes CSVGGSGSQTQYF.

The genes are TRBV9 and TRBJ2-1; 8 nucleotides match TRBD2. The CDR3 sequence is 14 residues long. The germline V gene encodes CDR1 SGDLS and CDR2 YYNGEE. Trimming at V came to 2 bases and at J to 4 bases, leaving 2 bases not matched to a gene. CDR3 protein: CASSVSGEYNEQFF. The CDR3 DNA follows: TGTGCCAGCAGCGTTAGCGGGGAATACAATGAGCAGTTCTTC. Variable domain in full (rest from reference TRBV9 and TRBJ2-1): DSGVTQTPKHLITATGQRVTLRCSPRSGDLSVYWYQQSLDQGLQFLIQYYNGEERAKGNILERFSAQQFPDLHSELNLSSLELGDSALYFCASSVSGEYNEQFFGPGTRLTVL.

The chain joins TRBV2 to TRBJ2-2; D may be TRBD2 (6 bases). The CDR3 spans 14 residues. Deletions cut 8 bases from V and 5 bases from J, with 15 bases between. Germline V lookup: CDR1 SNHLY, CDR2 FYNNEI. The CDR3 sequence is CASEIWSGTGELFF. CDR3 coding DNA: TGTGCCAGCGAGATTTGGAGCGGGACCGGGGAGCTGTTTTTT.

The chain carries TRBV19 and TRBJ2-2; TRBD2 agrees at 13 bases. Germline-derived CDR1 and CDR2 are LNHDA and SQIVND (reference sequence). V dropped 5 bases and J dropped 4; count of bases not matched to a gene: 10. The length of the CDR3 is 18 residues. The DNA of the CDR3 is TGTGCCAGTAGTCGGCTATGGACTAGCGGGAGTGGCACCGGGGAGCTGTTTTTT. Encoded protein: CASSRLWTSGSGTGELFF.

The V gene is TRBV28, the J gene TRBJ1-3, with TRBD1 identical over 9 bases. CDR3 size: 15 residues. With 7 bases clipped from V and 1 base from J, the junction kept 5 bases outside the gene matches. Germline CDR1 is MDHEN and CDR2 is SYDVKM. CDR3 residues: CASKPQGASGNTIYF. CDR3 bases: TGTGCCAGCAAACCACAGGGGGCTTCTGGAAACACCATATATTTT.

The J gene is TRBJ2-3, the V gene TRBV19; D gene uncertain. V was trimmed by 5 bases and J by 0 bases, leaving 9 bases between them. The germline V gene encodes CDR1 LNHDA and CDR2 SQIVND (reference sequence). CDR3 size: 14 residues. The DNA of the CDR3 is TGTGCCAGTAGTCCCGCAGACAGCACAGATACGCAGTATTTT. Translated: CASSPADSTDTQYF.

V usage is TRBV28 and J usage is TRBJ2-1, with D unresolved. Trimming removed 7 bases from V and 8 bases from J, with 9 bases in between. CDR1 and CDR2 from the germline V gene are MDHEN and SYDVKM. The CDR3 sequence is 11 residues long. The CDR3 is CASTQGDEQFF. Written as DNA, the CDR3 is TGTGCCAGCACCCAAGGTGATGAGCAGTTCTTC.

The chain couples TRBV28 to TRBJ1-2, with D possibly matching TRBD1 (6 bases). The CDR3 is 13 amino acids. CDR1 is MDHEN, CDR2 SYDVKM, per germline. V lost 3 bases, J lost 7 bases, and 12 bases lay in between. The CDR3 DNA follows: TGTGCCAGCAGTTTCTCAGGGGCGAGTGGCTACACCTTC. Translated, it gives CASSFSGASGYTF.